This entry lists 20 T cell receptor beta chains sequenced from one sample in a study of CXCR3-negative and CXCR3-positive naive CD8 T cells. It was by 5' RACE with UMI labels that the TRB cDNA libraries were prepared. TCRdb re-called the 5' RACE reads and gives one entry per CDR3 protein, without DNA. This sample's clone table lists 70,000 to 100,000 distinct CDR3 sequences. The sample taken for sequencing was naive CXCR3- CD8+ T cells from blood. The subset: CD45RO-CCR7+CD27+CD95- naive CD8+ T cells lacking CXCR3 (TNR3-). The receptors originated from a human donor in good health. Some clones in this sample may be carry-over from other donors' samples.

The chain is built from TRBV3-1 and TRBJ2-7. This CDR3 region has 15 residues. The V gene's germline CDR1 is LGHDT and CDR2 YNNKEL (reference sequence). The CDR3 spells CASSQEFTGLYEQYF.

CDR3 amino acids: CASSVEGQVSLYGYTF. The chain recombines TRBV9 with TRBJ1-2; TCRdb's D call of TRBD1 is untestable without DNA. CDR3 length: 16 residues. Germline V gene sequence: CDR1 SGDLS, CDR2 YYNGEE.

V usage is TRBV29-1 and J usage is TRBJ2-1; the TCRdb D gene call, TRBD2, has no DNA to confirm it. This CDR3 comprises 17 residues. The germline V gene has CDR1 SQVTM and CDR2 ANQGSEA. This CDR3 is CSVDGLAGGSSYNEQFF.

The chain recombines TRBV6-2 or TRBV6-3 with TRBJ2-2. Per germline, CDR1 MNHEY and CDR2 SVGEGT. CDR3 length equals 12 residues. CDR3 loop: CASTDRGRELFF.

The chain carries TRBV28 and TRBJ1-5; TCRdb calls TRBD1, which cannot be checked without DNA. The CDR3 is 16 amino acids. CDR1 MDHEN and CDR2 SYDVKM come from the germline V gene. CDR3 in amino acids: CASSLGQGFRNQPQHF.

V is TRBV5-6 and J is TRBJ2-4; the TCRdb call, TRBD1, lacks DNA for checking. The CDR3 consists of 15 residues. CDR1 SGHDT and CDR2 YYEEEE come from the germline V gene. This CDR3 reads CASSFDRGPGNIQYF.

The rearrangement joins TRBV12-3 or TRBV12-4 to TRBJ2-1; without DNA, the TCRdb call of TRBD2 cannot be checked. This CDR3 is built from 15 residues. This CDR3 is CASSRSSGGYNEQFF.

This chain joins TRBV20-1 and TRBJ2-7. Germline V gene sequence: CDR1 DFQATT, CDR2 SNEGSKA (reference sequence). This CDR3 is 14 amino acids long. The CDR3: CSARTGQEFYEQYF.

This CDR3 reads CSVDRGENIQYF. V and J are TRBV29-1 and TRBJ2-4; checking the TCRdb D call of TRBD1 is not possible without DNA. Germline V lookup: CDR1 SQVTM, CDR2 ANQGSEA. The length of the CDR3 is 12 residues.

CDR3 loop: CASSLTAVGPYNEQFF. V and J are TRBV7-3 and TRBJ2-1. The germline gives CDR1 SGHTA, CDR2 FQGTGA. The CDR3 length is 16 residues.

The chain employs TRBV27 and TRBJ2-7. The CDR3 totals 15 residues. CDR1 is MNHEY, CDR2 SMNVEV, per germline (reference sequence). The CDR3 reads CASSLLPGDSYEQYF.

V gene TRBV7-6 combines with J gene TRBJ2-7; TCRdb's D call of TRBD1 is untestable without DNA. CDR1 and CDR2 from the germline V gene are SGHVS and FNYEAQ. This CDR3 contains 15 residues. Here the CDR3 reads CASSLAPRQTYEQYF.

V gene TRBV29-1 combines with J gene TRBJ2-3; TCRdb selects TRBD1, and the lack of DNA leaves this call unchecked. The CDR3 has 13 amino acids. Germline loops: CDR1 SQVTM, CDR2 ANQGSEA. The CDR3 sequence is CSVEGQVTDTQYF.

The V gene is TRBV7-8, the J gene TRBJ1-5; TCRdb lists TRBD1, though no DNA is available to test this call. Germline V gene data show CDR1 as SGHVS and CDR2 as FQNEAQ. The CDR3 has 14 amino acids. This CDR3 reads CASSPGGYNQPQHF.

By frequency, this clonotype registers medium-sized. The V call is TRBV7-9, the J call TRBJ2-7. CDR1 is SEHNR and CDR2 is FQNEAQ in the germline V gene (reference sequence). The CDR3 has 12 residues. CDR3 residues: CASSSGTYEQYF. The full variable domain, completed using reference TRBV7-9 and TRBJ2-7, is DTGVSQNPRHKITKRGQNVTFRCDPISEHNRLYWYRQTLGQGPEFLTYFQNEAQLEKSRLLSDRFSAERPKGSFSTLEIQRTEQGDSAMYLCASSSGTYEQYFGPGTRLTVT.

The chain employs TRBV29-1 and TRBJ1-2. The CDR3 consists of 14 residues. The germline V gene has CDR1 SQVTM and CDR2 ANQGSEA. CDR3 residues: CSVDDSVANYGYTF.

The chain has TRBV27 and TRBJ1-1. In germline, CDR1 is MNHEY, CDR2 SMNVEV (reference sequence). CDR3 length: 13 amino acids. The CDR3 here is CASSLLGNTEAFF.

This rearrangement joins TRBV6-2 or TRBV6-3 to TRBJ2-5; the D call of TRBD1 rests on TCRdb alone, since no DNA is present to check it. CDR1 and CDR2 from the germline V gene are MNHEY and SVGEGT. The CDR3 has 14 amino acids. This chain's CDR3 is CASSYDRGQETQYF.

The gene calls are TRBV20-1 and TRBJ2-2; the TRBD2 assignment by TCRdb is unverifiable without DNA. CDR3 length equals 16 residues. CDR1 DFQATT and CDR2 SNEGSKA come from the germline V gene (reference sequence). CDR3 in amino acids: CSASELAELNTGELFF.

The chain employs TRBV6-2 or TRBV6-3 and TRBJ2-7. This CDR3 region has 11 residues. Per the germline V gene, CDR1 is MNHEY and CDR2 is SVGEGT. The CDR3 loop is CASSYSGEQYF.